One and the same sample provided the 24 T cell receptor beta chains below, sequenced in a study of cytomegalovirus exposure and HLA in healthy donors. Both 60 Vbeta primers and 13 Jbeta primers went into the PCR. The data were produced by immunoSEQ multiplex PCR, yet TCRdb's version contains in-frame clones alone and is incomplete. The sample has about 63,000 clones; approximately 75% are singletons. The sequencing sample was made of PBMCs. The receptors here all came from a man between 45 and 60 years old in good health and CMV-seropositive.

This chain joins TRBV10-2 and TRBJ2-7, with TRBD1 matching over 7 bases. J gave up 5 bases and V 3 bases, and 4 bases lay outside the gene matches. The CDR3 runs 13 residues. The germline gives CDR1 WSHSY, CDR2 SAAADI. CDR3 sequence reads: CASSDRGIDEQYF. The CDR3 region has the DNA TGCGCCAGCAGTGACAGGGGGATCGACGAGCAGTACTTC.

The chain joins TRBV11-3 to TRBJ2-7; 10 bases are a match to TRBD1. CDR1 is SGHNT, CDR2 YENEEA, per germline. This CDR3 region has 15 residues. The V gene end was trimmed by 1 base and the J gene end by 3 bases; junction bases not matched to a gene: 3. The CDR3 spells CASSLGTGGGYEQYF. CDR3 sequence (DNA): TGTGCCAGCAGCTTAGGGACAGGGGGAGGCTACGAGCAGTACTTC.

V gene TRBV19 combines with J gene TRBJ1-2; possibly TRBD1 for D (6 bases). CDR3 length equals 13 residues. Germline CDR1 LNHDA, CDR2 SQIVND (reference sequence). V lost 5 bases, J lost 8 bases, and 15 bases lay in between. The CDR3 loop reads CASSFGTSLGYTF. The CDR3 bases are TGTGCCAGTAGTTTTGGGACATCTCTCGGCTACACCTTC.

The V call is TRBV6-1, the J call TRBJ1-3; 7 bases match TRBD1. The CDR3 covers 13 residues. Germline V lookup: CDR1 MNHNS, CDR2 SASEGT. V lost 7 bases and J lost 4; bases outside the gene matches: 4. CDR3 residues: CASTPTGGNTIYF. The DNA for the CDR3 is TGTGCCAGCACCCCGACAGGGGGAAACACCATATATTTT.

The chain recombines TRBV7-9 with TRBJ2-5; D uncertain. Germline V gene data show CDR1 as SEHNR and CDR2 as FQNEAQ (reference sequence). This CDR3 region has 15 residues. The V end lost 0 bases, the J end lost 9 bases, and 17 bases lay between the germline ends. The CDR3 protein is CASSLAMSIERAQYF. The CDR3 region has the DNA TGTGCCAGCAGCTTAGCGATGTCTATTGAACGGGCCCAGTACTTC. Full variable domain (remainder filled in from reference TRBV7-9 and TRBJ2-5): DTGVSQNPRHKITKRGQNVTFRCDPISEHNRLYWYRQTLGQGPEFLTYFQNEAQLEKSRLLSDRFSAERPKGSFSTLEIQRTEQGDSAMYLCASSLAMSIERAQYFGPGTRLLVL.

The chain combines TRBV19 with TRBJ1-5; 7 bases map to TRBD1. V lost 6 bases, J lost 3 bases, and 11 bases stayed unmatched. Germline V gene data show CDR1 as LNHDA and CDR2 as SQIVND (reference sequence). There are 16 residues in the CDR3. This CDR3 reads CASRREAGTVNQPQHF. CDR3 DNA sequence: TGTGCCAGTAGGAGGGAGGCCGGGACAGTCAATCAGCCCCAGCATTTT. Full variable domain (rest looked up from reference TRBV19 and TRBJ1-5): DGGITQSPKYLFRKEGQNVTLSCEQNLNHDAMYWYRQDPGQGLRLIYYSQIVNDFQKGDIAEGYSVSREKKESFPLTVTSAQKNPTAFYLCASRREAGTVNQPQHFGDGTRLSIL.

V and J are TRBV28 and TRBJ2-3, with D maybe TRBD1 (6 bases). The CDR3 totals 17 residues. CDR1 and CDR2 from the germline V gene are MDHEN and SYDVKM. Trimming pared 5 bases from V and 3 bases from J, leaving 21 bases between. In DNA, the CDR3 is TGTGCCAGCAGTCCAACCGACAGGTCCCCTAAGACAGATACGCAGTATTTT. Translating it yields CASSPTDRSPKTDTQYF.

The V and J genes are TRBV19 and TRBJ2-1, with D tentatively TRBD2 (5 bases). CDR1 is LNHDA and CDR2 is SQIVND in the germline V gene (reference sequence). With 1 base removed from V and 4 bases from J, the gap between germline ends came to 17 bases. This CDR3 region has 17 residues. This CDR3 reads CASSIVGVANPYNEQFF. DNA of the CDR3: TGTGCCAGTAGTATAGTGGGCGTAGCGAACCCATACAATGAGCAGTTCTTC.

The chain carries TRBV7-6 and TRBJ2-1; 10 nucleotides agree with TRBD2. Germline lookup yields CDR1 SGHVS and CDR2 FNYEAQ. J gave up 6 bases and V 1 base, and 9 bases lay outside the gene matches. The CDR3 runs 17 residues. CDR3: CASSLVASGRSVNEQFF. The CDR3 DNA follows: TGTGCCAGCAGCTTAGTTGCTAGCGGGAGAAGTGTCAATGAGCAGTTCTTC.

V gene TRBV7-9 combines with J gene TRBJ2-5; 10 bases fit TRBD1. Germline CDR1 SEHNR, CDR2 FQNEAQ (reference sequence). This CDR3 spans 16 amino acids. Trimming cost V 5 bases and J 5 bases; bases outside gene matches: 11. CDR3 residues: CASSEKRQGARETQYF. As DNA, the CDR3 is TGTGCCAGCAGCGAAAAACGACAGGGGGCGAGGGAGACCCAGTACTTC. Variable domain in full (rest from reference TRBV7-9 and TRBJ2-5): DTGVSQNPRHKITKRGQNVTFRCDPISEHNRLYWYRQTLGQGPEFLTYFQNEAQLEKSRLLSDRFSAERPKGSFSTLEIQRTEQGDSAMYLCASSEKRQGARETQYFGPGTRLLVL.

The chain joins TRBV28 to TRBJ1-2; D is undetermined. Per germline, CDR1 MDHEN and CDR2 SYDVKM. With 5 bases removed from V and 3 bases from J, the gap between germline ends came to 16 bases. The CDR3 runs 15 residues. CDR3 residues: CASSPGRLGDYGYTF. In nucleotides, the CDR3 is TGTGCCAGCAGTCCCGGTCGGTTGGGAGACTATGGCTACACCTTC.

This rearrangement joins TRBV30 to TRBJ2-5; 8 bases are a match to TRBD2. V gave up 7 bases and J gave up 0 bases; unmatched junction bases: 10. Germline CDR1 reads GTSNPN; CDR2 reads SVGIG (reference sequence). The CDR3 spans 15 residues. CDR3 sequence reads: CAFARGGGHQETQYF. CDR3 bases: TGTGCCTTCGCCAGGGGCGGGGGGCACCAAGAGACCCAGTACTTC.

The V call is TRBV6-5, the J call TRBJ2-2; no definite D call. The CDR3 has 14 amino acids. V was cut by 4 bases and J by 4 bases, with 10 bases left in between. The germline gives CDR1 MNHEY, CDR2 SVGAGI. The CDR3 DNA reads as TGTGCCAGCAGTTCATACAGAACCACCGGGGAGCTGTTTTTT. Its translation: CASSSYRTTGELFF.

This clone was observed a handful of times. This rearrangement joins TRBV4-1 to TRBJ1-1; a possible D gene is TRBD1 (5 bases). The CDR3 consists of 14 residues. Germline V lookup: CDR1 MGHRA, CDR2 YSYEKL. The germline V and J ends were trimmed by 0 bases and 4 bases, with 9 bases remaining between them. CDR3 DNA: TGCGCCAGCAGCCAAGATTGGGGGGGCACTGAAGCTTTCTTT. Amino acids: CASSQDWGGTEAFF.

The chain employs TRBV15 and TRBJ2-7, with a weak D call TRBD2 (5 bases). Germline CDR1 reads LNHNV; CDR2 reads YYDKDF (reference sequence). V lost 0 bases, J lost 6 bases, and 9 bases lay in between. The CDR3 contains 13 residues. CDR3 bases: TGTGCCACCAGCAGAGATCGAGGGCGCGAGCAGTACTTC. Its protein product is CATSRDRGREQYF.

The chain uses TRBV29-1 and TRBJ2-3; TRBD2 aligns across 12 bases. V shed 1 base, J shed 7 bases, and the junction held 6 bases outside the gene matches. Germline-derived CDR1 and CDR2 are SQVTM and ANQGSEA. This CDR3 spans 15 amino acids. CDR3 DNA sequence: TGCAGCGTTGAAGTGGACTGGACTAGCGGGAATACGCAGTATTTT. Translation: CSVEVDWTSGNTQYF.

The rearrangement links TRBV5-6 to TRBJ2-7; 7 bases align to TRBD2. CDR1 and CDR2 from the germline V gene are SGHDT and YYEEEE. The trim removed 3 bases at V and 6 bases at J, leaving 3 bases unmatched. The CDR3 is made up of 12 amino acids. In nucleotides, the CDR3 is TGTGCCAGCAGCTCGGGGGGTGGCGAGCAGTACTTC. The encoded protein is CASSSGGGEQYF.

The chain links TRBV6-1 to TRBJ1-2; 7 bases are shared with TRBD1. Germline V gene data show CDR1 as MNHNS and CDR2 as SASEGT. V lost 6 bases, J lost 5 bases, and 9 bases stayed unmatched. The CDR3 has 14 amino acids. Here the CDR3 DNA reads TGTGCCAGCAGGGAGATTGGGACAGAATATGGCTACACCTTC. Protein product: CASREIGTEYGYTF.

The CDR3 bases are TGCGCCAGCAGCTCGGAGGGTATGGGACTAGCAGGCAACAATGAGCAGTTCTTC. Translating gives CASSSEGMGLAGNNEQFF. This rearrangement joins TRBV5-1 to TRBJ2-1, with 9 bases fitting TRBD2. CDR3 size: 18 residues. The junction had 15 bases not matched to a gene; V was cut back by 3 bases and J by 5 bases. Germline V gives CDR1 SGHRS, CDR2 YFSETQ. The complete variable domain, with remaining parts taken from reference TRBV5-1 and TRBJ2-1, reads KAGVTQTPRYLIKTRGQQVTLSCSPISGHRSVSWYQQTPGQGLQFLFEYFSETQRNKGNFPGRFSGRQFSNSRSEMNVSTLELGDSALYLCASSSEGMGLAGNNEQFFGPGTRLTVL.

The V and J genes are TRBV28 and TRBJ2-1, with unresolved D. Germline loops: CDR1 MDHEN, CDR2 SYDVKM. The CDR3 consists of 13 residues. Trimming took 9 bases from V and 2 from J, leaving 11 bases between them. Here the CDR3 DNA reads TGTGCCAGTAGTCTGTTTCCCTACAATGAGCAGTTCTTC. Translating gives CASSLFPYNEQFF.

This chain links TRBV27 with TRBJ1-5; 9 positions match TRBD1. Germline lookup yields CDR1 MNHEY and CDR2 SMNVEV (reference sequence). Losses at the gene ends were 5 bases for V and 6 bases for J; bases not matched to a gene: 14. The CDR3 is 17 residues long. CDR3 sequence: CASSPQFPTGGGQPQHF. The CDR3 nucleotides are TGTGCCAGCAGTCCTCAATTCCCGACAGGGGGAGGTCAGCCCCAGCATTTT.

The table lists this clone with a few counts. V is TRBV2 and J is TRBJ2-1, with 7 bases identical to TRBD2. The CDR3 runs to 15 residues. The V gene's germline CDR1 is SNHLY and CDR2 FYNNEI. J lost 0 bases, V lost 6 bases, and 5 bases had no gene match. The CDR3 DNA is TGTGCCAGCAGAGCTAGCGGAAACTCCTACAATGAGCAGTTCTTC. It codes for CASRASGNSYNEQFF.

There are a few counts of this clone. This sequence joins TRBV7-2 and TRBJ2-4; D might be TRBD1 (7 bases). In germline, CDR1 is SGHTA, CDR2 FQGNSA. V was trimmed by 3 bases and J by 7 bases, leaving 13 bases between them. This CDR3 comprises 14 residues. CDR3 coding DNA: TGTGCCAGCAGCTTTCAGGGGGGTAGCAACATTCAGTACTTC. It codes for CASSFQGGSNIQYF.

The gene calls are TRBV5-6 and TRBJ1-2; possibly TRBD1 for D (5 bases). Germline CDR1 reads SGHDT; CDR2 reads YYEEEE. V lost 0 bases and J lost 5, with 17 bases in between. The CDR3 loop spans 16 amino acids. CDR3 in amino acids: CASSLESPTGGYGYTF. The CDR3 nucleotides are TGTGCCAGCAGCTTGGAGTCTCCCACCGGGGGTTATGGCTACACCTTC.